This paragraph reports one T cell receptor beta chain. The data originate from a study of technical replicates of blood from several donors. This table comes from immunoSEQ multiplex PCR, and its TCRdb copy is limited to in-frame clones, with some not included. The sample carries 84,000 or so clones, roughly 97% recorded once. The clonotype was recovered from a human donor in good health. Sequences were obtained from T cells isolated from PBMCs.

CDR3: CASSLVSGQGNQPQHF. The CDR3 DNA reads as TGTGCCAGCAGCTTAGTCTCGGGACAGGGCAATCAGCCCCAGCATTTT. This rearrangement joins TRBV7-2 to TRBJ1-5, with 8 bases fitting TRBD1. The V gene end was trimmed by 1 base and the J gene end by 2 bases; junction bases not matched to a gene: 4. The CDR3 is 16 residues long. Germline lookup yields CDR1 SGHTA and CDR2 FQGNSA.